Included here is one T cell receptor beta chain sequence, with context. Its target is unknown. This record belongs to a study of T cell responses to AZD1222 COVID-19 vaccine. Profiled with immunoSEQ multiplex PCR; TCRdb holds only in-frame clones, not every one. In the table there are more than 85,000 clones, 84% of which are singletons. Study-level findings and limits: A mostly white British donor set with more females was recruited, and clonal diversity was possibly underestimated. Distributed over spike, vaccine-associated CD4 TCRs predominated at 160-218 and 743-854. AZD1222 recipients seropositive at baseline numbered only five or six.

Losses at the gene ends were 3 bases for V and 0 bases for J; bases not matched to a gene: 8. The CDR3 sequence is 18 residues long. CDR1 MNHEY and CDR2 SMNVEV come from the germline V gene (reference sequence). The receptor comes from an adult in good health. Sequences were derived from peripheral blood, sampled on day 0 of AZD1222 vaccination. The chain combines TRBV27 with TRBJ2-6; 7 positions agree with TRBD2. CDR3 nucleotide sequence: TGTGCCAGCAGTTTGGGGCCCGGGAGGTACTCTGGGGCCAACGTCCTGACTTTC. Its protein is CASSLGPGRYSGANVLTF.